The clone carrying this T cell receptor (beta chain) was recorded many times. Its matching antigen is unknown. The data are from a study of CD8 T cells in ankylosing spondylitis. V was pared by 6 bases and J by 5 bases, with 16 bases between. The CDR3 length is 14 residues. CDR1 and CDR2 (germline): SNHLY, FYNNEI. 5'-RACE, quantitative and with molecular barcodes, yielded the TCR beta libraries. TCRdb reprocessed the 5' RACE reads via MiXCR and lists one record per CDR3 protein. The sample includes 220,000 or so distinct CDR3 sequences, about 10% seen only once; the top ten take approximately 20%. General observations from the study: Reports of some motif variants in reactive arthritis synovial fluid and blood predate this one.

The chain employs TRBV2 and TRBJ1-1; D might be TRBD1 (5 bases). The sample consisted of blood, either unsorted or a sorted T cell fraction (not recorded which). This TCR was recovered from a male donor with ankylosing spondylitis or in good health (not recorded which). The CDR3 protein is CASSADGGGTEAFF. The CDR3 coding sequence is TGTGCCAGCAGCGCGGACGGGGGGGGAACTGAAGCTTTCTTT.